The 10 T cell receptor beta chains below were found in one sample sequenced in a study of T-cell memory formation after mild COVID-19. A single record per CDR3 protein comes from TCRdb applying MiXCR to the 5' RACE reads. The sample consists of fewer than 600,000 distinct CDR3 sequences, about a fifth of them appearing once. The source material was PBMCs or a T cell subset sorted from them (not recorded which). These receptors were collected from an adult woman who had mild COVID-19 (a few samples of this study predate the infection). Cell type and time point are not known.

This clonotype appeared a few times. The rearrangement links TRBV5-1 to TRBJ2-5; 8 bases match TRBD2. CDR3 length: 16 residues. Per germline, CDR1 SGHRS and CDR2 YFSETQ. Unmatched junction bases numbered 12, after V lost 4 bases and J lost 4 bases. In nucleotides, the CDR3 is TGCGCCAGCAGCGCTGGCTATCGGGGGGGCGGAGAGACCCAGTACTTC. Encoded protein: CASSAGYRGGGETQYF.

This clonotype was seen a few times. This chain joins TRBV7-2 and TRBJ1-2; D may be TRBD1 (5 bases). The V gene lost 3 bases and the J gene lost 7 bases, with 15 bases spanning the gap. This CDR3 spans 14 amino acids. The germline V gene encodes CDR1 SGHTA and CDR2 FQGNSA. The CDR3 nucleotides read TGTGCCAGCAGCTTCGAACCTCAAAGGGGTGGCTACACCTTC. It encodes CASSFEPQRGGYTF.

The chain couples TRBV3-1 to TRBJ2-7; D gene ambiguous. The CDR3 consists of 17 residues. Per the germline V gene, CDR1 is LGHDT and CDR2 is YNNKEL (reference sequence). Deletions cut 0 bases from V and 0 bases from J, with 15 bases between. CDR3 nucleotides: TGTGCCAGCAGCCAAGATGTTCGTGGGTCAAGCTCCTACGAGCAGTACTTC. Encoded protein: CASSQDVRGSSSYEQYF.

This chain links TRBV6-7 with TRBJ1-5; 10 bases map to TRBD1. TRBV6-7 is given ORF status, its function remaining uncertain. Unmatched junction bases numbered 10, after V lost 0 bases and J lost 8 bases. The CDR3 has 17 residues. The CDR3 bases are TGTGCCAGCAGTTACTCCCCCGGGACAGGGGTTCTGGAGCCCCAGCATTTT. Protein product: CASSYSPGTGVLEPQHF.

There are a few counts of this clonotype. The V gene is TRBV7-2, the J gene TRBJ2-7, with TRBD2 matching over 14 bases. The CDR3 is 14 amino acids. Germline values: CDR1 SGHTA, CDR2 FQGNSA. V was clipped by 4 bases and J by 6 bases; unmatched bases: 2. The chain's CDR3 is CASSSTSGRAEQYF. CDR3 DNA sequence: TGTGCCAGCAGCTCGACTAGCGGGAGGGCCGAGCAGTACTTC.

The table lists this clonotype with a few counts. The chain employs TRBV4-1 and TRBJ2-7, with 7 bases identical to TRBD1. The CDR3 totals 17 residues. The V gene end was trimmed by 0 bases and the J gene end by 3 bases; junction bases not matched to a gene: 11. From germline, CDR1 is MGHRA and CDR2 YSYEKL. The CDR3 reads CASSQDGFGRGIYEQYF. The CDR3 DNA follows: TGCGCCAGCAGCCAAGATGGTTTTGGCAGGGGGATCTACGAGCAGTACTTC.

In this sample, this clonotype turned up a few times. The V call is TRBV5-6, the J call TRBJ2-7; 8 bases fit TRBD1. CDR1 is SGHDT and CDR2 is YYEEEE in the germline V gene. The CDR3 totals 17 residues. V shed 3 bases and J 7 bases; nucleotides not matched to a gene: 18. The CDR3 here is CASSSVKPTGTGREQYF. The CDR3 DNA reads TGTGCCAGCAGCTCCGTAAAACCAACCGGGACAGGAAGGGAGCAGTACTTC.

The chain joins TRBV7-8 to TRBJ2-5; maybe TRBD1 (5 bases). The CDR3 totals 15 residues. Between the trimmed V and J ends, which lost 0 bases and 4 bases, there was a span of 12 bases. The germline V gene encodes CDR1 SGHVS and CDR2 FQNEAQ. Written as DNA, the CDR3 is TGTGCCAGCAGCTTAGCTGGGGCAGGCAGAGAGACCCAGTACTTC. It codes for CASSLAGAGRETQYF.

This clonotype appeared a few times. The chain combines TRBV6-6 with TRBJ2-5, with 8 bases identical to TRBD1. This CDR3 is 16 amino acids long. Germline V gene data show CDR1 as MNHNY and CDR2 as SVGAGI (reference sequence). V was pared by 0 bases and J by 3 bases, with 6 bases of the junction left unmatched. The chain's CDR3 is CASSYSTGAPEETQYF. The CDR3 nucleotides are TGTGCCAGCAGTTACTCGACAGGGGCGCCAGAAGAGACCCAGTACTTC.

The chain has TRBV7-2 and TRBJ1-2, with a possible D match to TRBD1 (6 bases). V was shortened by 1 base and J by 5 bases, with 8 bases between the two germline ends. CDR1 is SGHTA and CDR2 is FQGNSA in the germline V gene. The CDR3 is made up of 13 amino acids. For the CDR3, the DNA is TGTGCCAGCAGCTTAGAGGGGGTGTATGGCTACACCTTC. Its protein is CASSLEGVYGYTF.